This T cell receptor (beta chain) was captured by sequencing in a study of cytomegalovirus exposure and HLA in healthy donors. Study overall: The approximately 110 validation repertoires were reported in a later analysis to have been generated on the same platform as the roughly 700 first-cohort repertoires. Whole-study results and caveats: Many donors carried some public TCRs, although rarity characterized most TCR sequences. The listing of 150 to 200 TCR beta chains classed them as cytomegalovirus-associated. Both high specificity and high sensitivity reportedly marked the classifier's diagnosis of cytomegalovirus status.

The junction had 7 bases not matched to a gene; V was cut back by 1 base and J by 0 bases. The germline V gene encodes CDR1 SGHRS and CDR2 YFSETQ. The CDR3 spans 16 residues. On this clone itself: Its antigen is undetermined.

The protocol was immunoSEQ multiplex PCR, while the TCRdb copy is restricted to in-frame clones and leaves out a portion. The table has 71,000 or so clones, roughly 94% seen once. The rearrangement joins TRBV5-1 to TRBJ2-7, with 7 bases lining up with TRBD1. The specimen was PBMCs. The sequence was obtained from a man aged 18 to 35 in good health and CMV-seropositive. The CDR3 DNA reads TGCGCCAGCAGCTTGACCACAGGGGCCCTCTCCTACGAGCAGTACTTC. Its protein product is CASSLTTGALSYEQYF.